The T cell receptor beta chain under discussion was sequenced for a study of shared clonotypes between healthy human individuals. Repertoires were generated with immunoSEQ multiplex PCR, while TCRdb's copy carries only in-frame clones and drops some. The data hold more than 500,000 clones, with more than 95% observed a single time. J gave up 6 bases and V 3 bases, and 8 bases lay outside the gene matches. The CDR3 is made up of 15 amino acids. Per the germline V gene, CDR1 is LNHDA and CDR2 is SQIVND (reference sequence). This clone appeared a single time. Sequencing was done on a sample of naive CD4+ T cells sorted from blood. Indicated subset: CD45RA+ positively selected. The sequence came from a young woman in good health. This chain links TRBV19 with TRBJ2-7, with 10 bases matching TRBD2. The CDR3, as DNA: TGTGCCAGTAGTATCCGAGCGGGAGGGCCGGTCGAGCAGTACTTC. It translates to CASSIRAGGPVEQYF.